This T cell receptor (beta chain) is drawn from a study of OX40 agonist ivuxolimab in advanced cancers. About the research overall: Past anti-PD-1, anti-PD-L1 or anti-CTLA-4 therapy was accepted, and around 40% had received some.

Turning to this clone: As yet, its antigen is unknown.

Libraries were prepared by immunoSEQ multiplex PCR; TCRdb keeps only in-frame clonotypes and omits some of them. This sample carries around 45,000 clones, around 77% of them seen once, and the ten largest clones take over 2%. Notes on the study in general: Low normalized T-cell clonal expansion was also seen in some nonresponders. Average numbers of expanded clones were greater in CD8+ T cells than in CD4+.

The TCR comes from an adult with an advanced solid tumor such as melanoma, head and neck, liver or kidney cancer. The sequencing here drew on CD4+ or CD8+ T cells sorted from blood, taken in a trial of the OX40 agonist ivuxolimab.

CDR3: CASSRFGTDTQYF. CDR3 sequence (DNA): TGTGCCAGCAGCCGTTTCGGCACAGATACGCAGTATTTT. The chain links TRBV11-1 to TRBJ2-3; D not resolved. The CDR3 consists of 13 residues. V lost 5 bases to trimming and J lost 1 base, with 7 bases between them. Germline assignment: CDR1 SGHAT and CDR2 FQDESV (reference sequence).